These T cell receptor beta chains were read from a single sample in a study of T cell responses to AZD1222 COVID-19 vaccine. Clones were read by immunoSEQ multiplex PCR, and TCRdb kept only the in-frame ones, dropping some. The table records tens of thousands of clones, roughly 90% of them present only once. The sample was peripheral blood, taken 28 days after the second AZD1222 dose. Receptor source: an adult who received the AZD1222 COVID-19 vaccine. CDR3s leave out the opening cysteine and the closing phenylalanine or tryptophan. The order of the fields is V gene, CDR3 protein.

TRBV27 ASSLSPRTGHYEQY
TRBV27 ASSLSAGAGFSYEQY
TRBV6-5 ASISGTGEGNGYT
TRBV19 ASSRGEDTGELF
TRBV2 ASSDKPRTEAF
TRBV5-1 ASSFVADNNSPLH
TRBV29-1 SVQGTEAF
TRBV3-1/TRBV3-2 ASSLATPGLAGRSSYNEQF
TRBV7-9 ASERAQGGYGYT
TRBV6-6 ASMVSGSSYNEQF
TRBV13 ASRPLGLALEQF
TRBV24-1 ATSDLDSSGYT
TRBV7-8 ASSLPDRGDQPQH
TRBV11-2 ASSHRQERYGYT
TRBV7-6 ASSGLNRTTEAF
TRBV6-5 ASSYISGTILNEQF
TRBV27 ASSWSGGYEQY
TRBV5-1 ASSRGDRGLMNTGELF
TRBV19 ASSLRTGTEAF
TRBV7-3 ASSPQGGSMETQY
TRBV18 ASSPSMNYEQY
TRBV6-5 ASSSLQGVNQPQH
TRBV7-3 ASSPWDSNTDTQY
TRBV27 ASRLGTVIAEAF
TRBV5-1 ASRGTSGSYNEQF
TRBV4-1 ASSQVTSSYEQY
TRBV15 ATSRDRGNEKLF
TRBV11-3 ASSLGGFGEQY
TRBV3-1/TRBV3-2 ASSQDPGHSNTEAF
TRBV7-9 ASSQGGGHEQF
TRBV6-2/TRBV6-3 ASSYIGNYGYT
TRBV4-1 ASSQVVGGDQPQH
TRBV19 ASSRMRLAGGSEQF
TRBV28 ASSLYSGTVSNQPQH
TRBV18 ASSPGTDSNQPQH
TRBV24-1 ATGLAGGLSYNEQF
TRBV5-1 ASSLIKKLGTARRYSNQPQH
TRBV28 ASSGDYSGASTISSYNEQF
TRBV19 ASSLSSNTDTQY
TRBV6-4 ASSGQNSGANVLT
TRBV3-1/TRBV3-2 ASSQLAGGYEQY
TRBV19 ASRVTLAGGSYEQY
TRBV5-4 ASSPGTPQAYNEQF
TRBV4-2 ASSQDARTINGYT
TRBV27 ASSSSRGINYGYT
TRBV27 ASSMGPNSPLH